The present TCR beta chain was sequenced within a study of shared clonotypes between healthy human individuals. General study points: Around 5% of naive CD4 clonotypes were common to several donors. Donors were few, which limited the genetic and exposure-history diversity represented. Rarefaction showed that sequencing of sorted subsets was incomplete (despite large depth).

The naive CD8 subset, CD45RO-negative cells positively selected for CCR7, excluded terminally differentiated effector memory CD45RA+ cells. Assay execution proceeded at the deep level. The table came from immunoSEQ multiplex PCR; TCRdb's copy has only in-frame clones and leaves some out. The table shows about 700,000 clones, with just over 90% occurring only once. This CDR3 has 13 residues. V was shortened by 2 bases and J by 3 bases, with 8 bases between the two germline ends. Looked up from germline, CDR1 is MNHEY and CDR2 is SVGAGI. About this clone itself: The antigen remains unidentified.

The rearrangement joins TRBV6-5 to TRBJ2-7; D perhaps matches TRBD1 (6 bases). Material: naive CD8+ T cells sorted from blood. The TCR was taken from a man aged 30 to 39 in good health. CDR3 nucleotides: TGTGCCAGCAGTTACAGGGACAACTACGAGCAGTACTTC. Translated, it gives CASSYRDNYEQYF.